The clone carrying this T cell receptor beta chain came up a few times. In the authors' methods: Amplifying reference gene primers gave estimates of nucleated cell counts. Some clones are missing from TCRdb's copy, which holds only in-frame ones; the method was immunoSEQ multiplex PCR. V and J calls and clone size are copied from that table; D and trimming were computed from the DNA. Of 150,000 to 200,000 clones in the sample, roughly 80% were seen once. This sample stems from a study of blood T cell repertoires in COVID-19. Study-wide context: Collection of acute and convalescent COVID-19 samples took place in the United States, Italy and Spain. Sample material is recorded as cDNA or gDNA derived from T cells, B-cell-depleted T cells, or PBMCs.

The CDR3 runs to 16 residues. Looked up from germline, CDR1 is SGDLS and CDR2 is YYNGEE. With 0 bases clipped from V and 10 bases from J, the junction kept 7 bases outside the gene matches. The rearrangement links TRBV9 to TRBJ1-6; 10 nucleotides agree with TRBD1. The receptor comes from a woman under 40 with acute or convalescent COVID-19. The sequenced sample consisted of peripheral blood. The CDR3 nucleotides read TGTGCCAGCAGCGTAGCCGGGACAGGGGCGAGGTCACCCCTCCACTTT. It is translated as CASSVAGTGARSPLHF.